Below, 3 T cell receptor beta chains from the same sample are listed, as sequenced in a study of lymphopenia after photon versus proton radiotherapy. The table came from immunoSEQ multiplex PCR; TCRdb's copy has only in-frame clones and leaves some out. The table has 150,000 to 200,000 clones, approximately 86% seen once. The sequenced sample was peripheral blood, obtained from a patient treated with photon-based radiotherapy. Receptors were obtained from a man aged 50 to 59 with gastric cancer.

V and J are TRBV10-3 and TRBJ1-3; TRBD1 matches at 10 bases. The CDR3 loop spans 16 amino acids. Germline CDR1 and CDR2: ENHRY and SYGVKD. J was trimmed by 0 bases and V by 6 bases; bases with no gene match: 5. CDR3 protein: CAIRPGQGSSGNTIYF. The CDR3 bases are TGTGCCATCAGGCCGGGACAGGGGAGCTCTGGAAACACCATATATTTT.

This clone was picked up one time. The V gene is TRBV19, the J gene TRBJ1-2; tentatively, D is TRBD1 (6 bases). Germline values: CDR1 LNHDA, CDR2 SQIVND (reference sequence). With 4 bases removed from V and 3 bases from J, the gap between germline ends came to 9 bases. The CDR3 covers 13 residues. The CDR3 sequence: CASSTDSHYGYTF. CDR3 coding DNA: TGTGCCAGTAGTACGGACAGTCACTATGGCTACACCTTC. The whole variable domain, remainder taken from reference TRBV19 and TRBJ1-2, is DGGITQSPKYLFRKEGQNVTLSCEQNLNHDAMYWYRQDPGQGLRLIYYSQIVNDFQKGDIAEGYSVSREKKESFPLTVTSAQKNPTAFYLCASSTDSHYGYTFGSGTRLTVV.

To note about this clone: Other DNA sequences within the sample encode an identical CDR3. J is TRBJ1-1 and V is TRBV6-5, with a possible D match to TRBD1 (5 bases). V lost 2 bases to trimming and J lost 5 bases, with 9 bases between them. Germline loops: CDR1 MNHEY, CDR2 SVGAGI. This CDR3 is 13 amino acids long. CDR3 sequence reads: CASSYGRGTEAFF. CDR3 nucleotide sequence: TGTGCCAGCAGTTACGGTAGGGGAACTGAAGCTTTCTTT.